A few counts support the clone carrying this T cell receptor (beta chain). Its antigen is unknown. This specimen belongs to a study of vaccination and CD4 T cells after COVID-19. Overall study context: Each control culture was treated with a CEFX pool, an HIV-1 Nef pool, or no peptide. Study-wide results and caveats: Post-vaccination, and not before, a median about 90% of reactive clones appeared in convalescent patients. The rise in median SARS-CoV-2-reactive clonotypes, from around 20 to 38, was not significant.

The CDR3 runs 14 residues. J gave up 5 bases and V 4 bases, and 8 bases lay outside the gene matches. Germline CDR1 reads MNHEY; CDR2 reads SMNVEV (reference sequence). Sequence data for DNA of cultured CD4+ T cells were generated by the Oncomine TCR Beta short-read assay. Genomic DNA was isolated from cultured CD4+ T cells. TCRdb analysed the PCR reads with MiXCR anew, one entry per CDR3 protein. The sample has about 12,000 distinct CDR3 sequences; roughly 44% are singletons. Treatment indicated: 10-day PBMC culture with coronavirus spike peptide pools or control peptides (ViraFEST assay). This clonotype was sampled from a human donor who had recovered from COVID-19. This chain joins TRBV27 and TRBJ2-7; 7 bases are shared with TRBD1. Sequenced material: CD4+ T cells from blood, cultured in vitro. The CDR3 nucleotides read TGTGCCAGCAGTTCACCGGGACAGCAGAACGAGCAGTACTTC. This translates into CASSSPGQQNEQYF.